Sequencing of this T cell receptor (beta chain) was carried out in a study of T cell responses to AZD1222 COVID-19 vaccine. The assay was immunoSEQ multiplex PCR, and TCRdb's table has in-frame clones only and misses some. The sample shows about 100,000 clones, roughly 87% of them seen only once. CDR1 ENHRY and CDR2 SYGVKD come from the germline V gene. V dropped 5 bases and J dropped 6; count of bases not matched to a gene: 13. CDR3 length equals 17 residues. The specimen was peripheral blood, collected on day 0 of AZD1222 vaccination. The sequence came from an adult in good health. The rearrangement joins TRBV10-3 to TRBJ1-6, with 7 bases fitting TRBD1. The CDR3 region is CAISTAPDRAGNSPLHF. CDR3 in DNA: TGTGCCATCAGTACTGCCCCCGACAGGGCAGGTAATTCACCCCTCCACTTT.